A selection of T cell receptor beta chains follows, all from one sample in a study of blood T cell repertoires in COVID-19. Profiling relied on immunoSEQ multiplex PCR, and the TCRdb table lists in-frame clones only, not all of them. This sample yields approximately 80,000 clones, of which under 90% are seen a single time; roughly two fifths belongs to the top ten. Sequenced input: peripheral blood. These TCRs come from a man at least 80 years old with acute or convalescent COVID-19. Both conserved end residues are part of each CDR3. The order of the fields is V gene, J gene, clone size, CDR3 protein. Rows give clone size only sometimes, using once, few, many, or a class for an expanded clone.

V gene: TRBV24-1; J gene: TRBJ2-7; clone size: NA; CDR3 protein: CATSDGGSYEQYF
V gene: TRBV5-1; J gene: TRBJ2-1; clone size: once; CDR3 protein: CASSLDATSGTYNEQFF
V gene: TRBV11-1; J gene: TRBJ1-1; clone size: NA; CDR3 protein: CASSFRDSNTEAFF
V gene: TRBV6-5; J gene: TRBJ1-5; clone size: few; CDR3 protein: CASSYIFTGVDQPQHF
V gene: TRBV5-1; J gene: TRBJ1-1; clone size: NA; CDR3 protein: CASSFGQGPEAFF
V gene: TRBV28; J gene: TRBJ1-1; clone size: NA; CDR3 protein: CASSAPPGGEAFF
V gene: TRBV30; J gene: TRBJ1-3; clone size: NA; CDR3 protein: CAWSVGGTGNTIYF
V gene: TRBV28; J gene: TRBJ1-6; clone size: once; CDR3 protein: CASIHTGTGGSPLHF
V gene: TRBV5-1; J gene: TRBJ1-5; clone size: NA; CDR3 protein: CASSLGQGGFNQPQHF
V gene: TRBV28; J gene: TRBJ2-5; clone size: few; CDR3 protein: CASIRLAGAETQYF
V gene: TRBV9; J gene: TRBJ1-6; clone size: few; CDR3 protein: CASSPEMGQRALHF
V gene: TRBV19; J gene: TRBJ1-5; clone size: NA; CDR3 protein: CASSSTGALYQPQHF
V gene: TRBV18; J gene: TRBJ2-5; clone size: NA; CDR3 protein: CASSPNTRETQYF
V gene: TRBV14; J gene: TRBJ2-1; clone size: NA; CDR3 protein: CASIGSSYNEQFF
V gene: TRBV5-1; J gene: TRBJ1-1; clone size: NA; CDR3 protein: CASSWGTEDTEAFF
V gene: TRBV2; J gene: TRBJ1-4; clone size: NA; CDR3 protein: CASLRSDRHLFF
V gene: TRBV11-2; J gene: TRBJ1-6; clone size: NA; CDR3 protein: CASSLFAENSPLHF
V gene: TRBV12-3/TRBV12-4; J gene: TRBJ1-1; clone size: NA; CDR3 protein: CASRRQGGTEAFF
V gene: TRBV7-8; J gene: TRBJ1-1; clone size: NA; CDR3 protein: CASSSRQGMNTEAFF
V gene: TRBV27; J gene: TRBJ2-7; clone size: NA; CDR3 protein: CASSVGPGYEQYF
V gene: TRBV5-1; J gene: TRBJ1-3; clone size: NA; CDR3 protein: CASSSLTGSSGNTIYF
V gene: TRBV11-2; J gene: TRBJ2-7; clone size: NA; CDR3 protein: CASSLGRTGWEQYF
V gene: TRBV2; J gene: TRBJ2-2; clone size: NA; CDR3 protein: CAGLIGTGAHTGELFF
V gene: TRBV5-6; J gene: TRBJ2-1; clone size: NA; CDR3 protein: CASSYITGTSSDEQFF
V gene: TRBV24-1; J gene: TRBJ2-1; clone size: NA; CDR3 protein: CATSRAGGGNEQFF
V gene: TRBV10-3; J gene: TRBJ2-7; clone size: NA; CDR3 protein: CAIRVTSGSINEQYF
V gene: TRBV4-3; J gene: TRBJ1-2; clone size: NA; CDR3 protein: CASSQEAGRAYGYTF
V gene: TRBV6-5; J gene: TRBJ1-5; clone size: NA; CDR3 protein: CASSLQQGNQPQHF
V gene: TRBV28; J gene: TRBJ1-1; clone size: NA; CDR3 protein: CASSPDRGRISTEAFF
V gene: TRBV2; J gene: TRBJ1-1; clone size: once; CDR3 protein: CASSVRSMNTEAFF
V gene: TRBV14; J gene: TRBJ2-3; clone size: NA; CDR3 protein: CASSPTGDGTQYF
V gene: TRBV3-1/TRBV3-2; J gene: TRBJ2-5; clone size: NA; CDR3 protein: CASSHLAGVEATQYF
V gene: TRBV9; J gene: TRBJ2-1; clone size: NA; CDR3 protein: CASSVTGGRDEQFF
V gene: TRBV28; J gene: TRBJ2-2; clone size: NA; CDR3 protein: CAAGKGVINTGELFF
V gene: TRBV6-5; J gene: TRBJ1-3; clone size: NA; CDR3 protein: CASSRGQGGGNTIYF
V gene: TRBV5-1; J gene: TRBJ2-5; clone size: NA; CDR3 protein: CASSSTGLQETQYF
V gene: TRBV18; J gene: TRBJ2-7; clone size: NA; CDR3 protein: CASSPPPGSYEQYF
V gene: TRBV29-1; J gene: TRBJ2-3; clone size: NA; CDR3 protein: CSVDGLAGNSPDTQYF
V gene: TRBV5-1; J gene: TRBJ2-7; clone size: NA; CDR3 protein: CASSRGWSSYEQYF
V gene: TRBV11-2; J gene: TRBJ2-7; clone size: few; CDR3 protein: CASSVGTEVSYEQYF
V gene: TRBV2; J gene: TRBJ1-6; clone size: NA; CDR3 protein: CASSAGVNSPLHF
V gene: TRBV20-1; J gene: TRBJ2-5; clone size: NA; CDR3 protein: CSASKREGQETQYF
V gene: TRBV7-9; J gene: TRBJ1-2; clone size: NA; CDR3 protein: CASSLAIGQANYGYTF
V gene: TRBV7-9; J gene: TRBJ2-6; clone size: NA; CDR3 protein: CASSSFTGTGGPGANVLTF
V gene: TRBV12-3/TRBV12-4; J gene: TRBJ1-5; clone size: NA; CDR3 protein: CASRGTGSQPQHF